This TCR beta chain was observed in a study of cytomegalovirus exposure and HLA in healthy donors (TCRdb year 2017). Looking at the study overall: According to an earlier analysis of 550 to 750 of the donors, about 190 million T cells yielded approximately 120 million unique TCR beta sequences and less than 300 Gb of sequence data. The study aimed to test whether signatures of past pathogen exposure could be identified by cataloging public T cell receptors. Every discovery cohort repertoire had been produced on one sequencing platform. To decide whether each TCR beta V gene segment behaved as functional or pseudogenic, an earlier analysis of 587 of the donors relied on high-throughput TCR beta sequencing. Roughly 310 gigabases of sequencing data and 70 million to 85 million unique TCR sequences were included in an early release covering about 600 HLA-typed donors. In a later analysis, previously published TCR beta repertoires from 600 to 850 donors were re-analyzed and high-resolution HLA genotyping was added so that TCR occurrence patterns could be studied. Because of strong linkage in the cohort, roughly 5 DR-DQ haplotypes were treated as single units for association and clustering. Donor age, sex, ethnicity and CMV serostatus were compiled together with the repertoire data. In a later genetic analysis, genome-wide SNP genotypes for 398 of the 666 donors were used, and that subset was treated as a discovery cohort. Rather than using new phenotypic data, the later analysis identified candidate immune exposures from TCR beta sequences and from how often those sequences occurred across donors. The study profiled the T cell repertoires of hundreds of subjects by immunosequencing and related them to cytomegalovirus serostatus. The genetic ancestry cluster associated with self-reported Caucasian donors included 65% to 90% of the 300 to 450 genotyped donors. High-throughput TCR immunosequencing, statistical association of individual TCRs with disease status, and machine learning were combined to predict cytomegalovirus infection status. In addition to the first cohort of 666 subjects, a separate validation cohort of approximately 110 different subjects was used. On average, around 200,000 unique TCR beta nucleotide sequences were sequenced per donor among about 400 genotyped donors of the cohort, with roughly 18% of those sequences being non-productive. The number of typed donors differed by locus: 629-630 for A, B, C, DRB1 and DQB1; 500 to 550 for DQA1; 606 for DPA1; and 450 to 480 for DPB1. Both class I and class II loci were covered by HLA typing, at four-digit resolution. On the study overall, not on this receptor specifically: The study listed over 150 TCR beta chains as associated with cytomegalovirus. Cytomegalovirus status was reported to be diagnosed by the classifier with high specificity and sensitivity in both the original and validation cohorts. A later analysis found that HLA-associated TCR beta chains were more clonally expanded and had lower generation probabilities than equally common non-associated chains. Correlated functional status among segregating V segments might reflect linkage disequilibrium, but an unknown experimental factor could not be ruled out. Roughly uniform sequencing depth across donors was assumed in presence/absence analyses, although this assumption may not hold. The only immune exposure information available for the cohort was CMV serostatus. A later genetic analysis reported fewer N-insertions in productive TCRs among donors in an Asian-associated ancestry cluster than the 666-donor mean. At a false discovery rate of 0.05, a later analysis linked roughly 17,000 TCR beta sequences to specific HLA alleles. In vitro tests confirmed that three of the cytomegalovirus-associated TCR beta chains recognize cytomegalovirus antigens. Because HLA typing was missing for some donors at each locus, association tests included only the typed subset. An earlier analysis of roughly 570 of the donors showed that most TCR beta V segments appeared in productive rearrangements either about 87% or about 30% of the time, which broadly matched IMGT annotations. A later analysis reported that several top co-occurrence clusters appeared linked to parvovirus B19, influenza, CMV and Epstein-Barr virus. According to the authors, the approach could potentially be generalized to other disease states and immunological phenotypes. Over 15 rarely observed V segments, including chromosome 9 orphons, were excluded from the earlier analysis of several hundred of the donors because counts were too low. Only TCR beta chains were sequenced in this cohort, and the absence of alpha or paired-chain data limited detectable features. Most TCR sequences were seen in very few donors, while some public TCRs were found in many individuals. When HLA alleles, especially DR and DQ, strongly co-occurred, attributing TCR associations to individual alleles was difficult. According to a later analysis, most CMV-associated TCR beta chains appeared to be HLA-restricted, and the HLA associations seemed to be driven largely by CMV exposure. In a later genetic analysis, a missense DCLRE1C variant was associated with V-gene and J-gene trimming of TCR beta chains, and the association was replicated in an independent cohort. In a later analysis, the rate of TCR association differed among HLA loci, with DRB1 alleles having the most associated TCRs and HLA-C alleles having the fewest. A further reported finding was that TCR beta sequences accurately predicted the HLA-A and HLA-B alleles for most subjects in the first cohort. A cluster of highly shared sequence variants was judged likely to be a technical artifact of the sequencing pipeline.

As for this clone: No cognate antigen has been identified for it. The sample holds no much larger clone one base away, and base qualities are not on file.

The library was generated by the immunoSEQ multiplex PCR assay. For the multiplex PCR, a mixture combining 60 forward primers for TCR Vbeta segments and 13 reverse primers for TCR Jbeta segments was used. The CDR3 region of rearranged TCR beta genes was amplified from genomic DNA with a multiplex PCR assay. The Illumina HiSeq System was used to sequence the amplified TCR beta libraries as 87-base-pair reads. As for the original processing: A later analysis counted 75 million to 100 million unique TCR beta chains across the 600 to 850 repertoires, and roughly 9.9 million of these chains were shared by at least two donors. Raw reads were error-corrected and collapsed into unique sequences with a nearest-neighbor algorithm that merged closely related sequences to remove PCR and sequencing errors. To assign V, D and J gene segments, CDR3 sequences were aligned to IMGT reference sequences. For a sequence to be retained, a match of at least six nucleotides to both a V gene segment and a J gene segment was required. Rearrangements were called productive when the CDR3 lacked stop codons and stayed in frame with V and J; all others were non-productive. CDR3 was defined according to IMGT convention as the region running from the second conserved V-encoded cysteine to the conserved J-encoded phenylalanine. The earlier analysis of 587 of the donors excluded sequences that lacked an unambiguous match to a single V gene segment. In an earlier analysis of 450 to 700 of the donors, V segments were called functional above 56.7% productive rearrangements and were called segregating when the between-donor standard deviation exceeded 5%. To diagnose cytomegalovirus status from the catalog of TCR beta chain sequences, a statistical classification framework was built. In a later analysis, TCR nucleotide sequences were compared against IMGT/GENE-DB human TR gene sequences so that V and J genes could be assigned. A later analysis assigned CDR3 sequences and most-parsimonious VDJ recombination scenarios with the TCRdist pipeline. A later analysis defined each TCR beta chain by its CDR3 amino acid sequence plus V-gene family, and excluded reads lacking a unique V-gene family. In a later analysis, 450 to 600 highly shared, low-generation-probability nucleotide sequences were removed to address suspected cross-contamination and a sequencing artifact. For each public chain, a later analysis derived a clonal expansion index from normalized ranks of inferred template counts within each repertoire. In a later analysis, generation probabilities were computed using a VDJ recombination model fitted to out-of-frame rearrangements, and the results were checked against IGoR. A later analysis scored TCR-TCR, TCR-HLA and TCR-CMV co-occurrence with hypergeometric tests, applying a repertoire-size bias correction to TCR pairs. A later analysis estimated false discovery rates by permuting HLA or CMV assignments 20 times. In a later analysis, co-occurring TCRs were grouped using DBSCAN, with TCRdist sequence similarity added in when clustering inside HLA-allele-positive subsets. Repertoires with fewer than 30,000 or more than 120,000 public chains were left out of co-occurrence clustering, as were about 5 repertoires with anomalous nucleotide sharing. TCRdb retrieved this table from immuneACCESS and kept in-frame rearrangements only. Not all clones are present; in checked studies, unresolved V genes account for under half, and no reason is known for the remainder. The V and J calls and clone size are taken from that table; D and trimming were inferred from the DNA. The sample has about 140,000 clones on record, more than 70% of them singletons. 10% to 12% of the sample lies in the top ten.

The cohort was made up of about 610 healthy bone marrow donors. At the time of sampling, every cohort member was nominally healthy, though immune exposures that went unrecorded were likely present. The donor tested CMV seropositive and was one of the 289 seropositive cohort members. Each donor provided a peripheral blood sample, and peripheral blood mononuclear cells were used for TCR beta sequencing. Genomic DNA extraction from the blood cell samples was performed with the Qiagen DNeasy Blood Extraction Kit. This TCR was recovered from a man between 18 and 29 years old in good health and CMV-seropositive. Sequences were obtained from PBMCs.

The nucleotide sequence is given as TGTGCCAGCAGTGGGCTGACCCAAGAGACCCAGTACTTC. It codes for CASSGLTQETQYF. The rearrangement joined TRBV28 to TRBJ2-5; the D gene assignment is ambiguous. Spanning cysteine to phenylalanine, the CDR3 consists of 13 amino acids. Just the 39-base CDR3 DNA is kept, in frame starting at base 1. Trimming removed 5 bases from V and 1 base from J, leaving 8 bases between the germline ends. For CDR1 and CDR2, the germline V gene lists MDHEN and SYDVKM.